This TCR beta chain was identified during a study of T cell responses to AZD1222 COVID-19 vaccine. Data came from immunoSEQ multiplex PCR; TCRdb stores just in-frame clones and leaves some out. The table lists about 110,000 clones, roughly 90% of them singletons. The CDR3 runs to 15 residues. Losses at the gene ends were 5 bases for V and 3 bases for J; bases not matched to a gene: 6. Germline V gene data show CDR1 as SEHNR and CDR2 as FQNEAQ (reference sequence). The sequenced sample was peripheral blood, obtained on day 0 of AZD1222 vaccination. The chain joins TRBV7-9 to TRBJ2-2, with 7 bases matching TRBD1. This receptor was obtained from an adult in good health. This chain's CDR3 is CASSGRDSHTGELFF. CDR3 DNA: TGTGCCAGCAGCGGAAGGGACAGTCACACCGGGGAGCTGTTTTTT.